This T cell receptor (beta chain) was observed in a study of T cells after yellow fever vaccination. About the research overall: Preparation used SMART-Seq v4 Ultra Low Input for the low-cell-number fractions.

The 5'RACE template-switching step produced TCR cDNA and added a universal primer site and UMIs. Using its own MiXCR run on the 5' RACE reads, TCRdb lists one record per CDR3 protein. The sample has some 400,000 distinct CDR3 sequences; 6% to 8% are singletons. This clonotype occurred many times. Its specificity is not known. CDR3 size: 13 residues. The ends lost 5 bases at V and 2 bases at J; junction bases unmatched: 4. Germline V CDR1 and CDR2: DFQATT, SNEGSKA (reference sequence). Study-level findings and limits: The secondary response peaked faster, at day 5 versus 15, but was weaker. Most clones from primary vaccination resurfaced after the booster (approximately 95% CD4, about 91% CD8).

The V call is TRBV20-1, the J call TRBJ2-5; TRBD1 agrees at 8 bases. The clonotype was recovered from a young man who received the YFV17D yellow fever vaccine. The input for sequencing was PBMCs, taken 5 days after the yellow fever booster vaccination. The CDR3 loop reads CSAGDRRQETQYF. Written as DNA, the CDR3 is TGCAGTGCTGGGGACAGGCGTCAAGAGACCCAGTACTTC.